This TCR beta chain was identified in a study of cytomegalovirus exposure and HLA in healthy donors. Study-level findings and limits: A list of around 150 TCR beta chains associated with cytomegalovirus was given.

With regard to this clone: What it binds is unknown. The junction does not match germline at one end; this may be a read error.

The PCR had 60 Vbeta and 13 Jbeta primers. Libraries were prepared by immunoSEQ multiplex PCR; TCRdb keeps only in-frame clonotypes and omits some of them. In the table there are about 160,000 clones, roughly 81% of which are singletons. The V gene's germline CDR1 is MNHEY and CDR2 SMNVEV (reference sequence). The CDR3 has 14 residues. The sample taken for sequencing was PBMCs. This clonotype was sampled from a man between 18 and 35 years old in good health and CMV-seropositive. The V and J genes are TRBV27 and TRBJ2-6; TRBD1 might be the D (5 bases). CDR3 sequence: CASTSLSGANGLTF. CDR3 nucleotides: TGTGCCAGCACCTCCCTCTCTGGGGCCAACGGCCTGACTTTC.